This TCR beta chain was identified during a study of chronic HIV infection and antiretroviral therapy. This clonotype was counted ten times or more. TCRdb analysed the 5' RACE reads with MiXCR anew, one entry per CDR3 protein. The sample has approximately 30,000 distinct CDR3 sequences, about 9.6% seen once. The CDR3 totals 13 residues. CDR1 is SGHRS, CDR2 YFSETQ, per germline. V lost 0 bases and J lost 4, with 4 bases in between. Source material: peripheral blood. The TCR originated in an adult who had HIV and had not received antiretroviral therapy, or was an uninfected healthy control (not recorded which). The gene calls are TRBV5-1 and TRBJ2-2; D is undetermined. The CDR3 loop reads CASSLVGTGELFF. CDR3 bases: TGCGCCAGCAGCTTGGTGGGCACCGGGGAGCTGTTTTTT.